This T cell receptor (beta chain) was recovered during a study of Graves' ophthalmopathy and Graves' hyperthyroidism (dated by TCRdb to between 2018 and 2020). Regarding the study in general: Peripheral blood samples were taken at the time of initial diagnosis, before any treatment was given. The study used TCR beta repertoire signatures to distinguish Graves' ophthalmopathy from Graves' hyperthyroidism and to predict progression to ophthalmopathy. In total, approximately 130 blood samples were TCR-sequenced: some 40 ophthalmopathy, approximately 80 hyperthyroidism and approximately 17 hyperthyroidism-to-ophthalmopathy patients. To explore V-J signatures that separate ophthalmopathy from hyperthyroidism, a discovery set of 95 to 100 patients was enrolled, consisting of 43 with ophthalmopathy and roughly 59 with stable hyperthyroidism. An independent validation cohort comprised roughly 20 hyperthyroidism patients and around 16 patients who later progressed from hyperthyroidism to ophthalmopathy. T-cell repertoires of thyroid tissue and blood were compared in about six hyperthyroidism patients. Following sample collection, hyperthyroidism patients were given methimazole at a starting dose of 30 mg daily, and ophthalmopathy patients were given high-dose intravenous methylprednisolone. General findings and caveats noted by the study authors: Most expanded thyroid clonotypes with a frequency above 0.001 also appeared in blood, which suggests that blood repertoires may reflect the immune response in the thyroid. Sample size was not statistically predetermined, and group allocation was not concealed from the investigators. In validation, the model predicted ophthalmopathy progression with nearly 71% sensitivity and approximately 78% specificity; 12 predicted patients were CT-confirmed with GO in a median of around 6.5 months. In cross-validation, the 13-signature model distinguished ophthalmopathy from stable hyperthyroidism with approximately 85% sensitivity and roughly 81% specificity, and in the test set the corresponding values were roughly 78% and 74%.

Ophthalmopathy patients had moderately to severely active disease, Clinical Activity Score of at least 3, NOSPECS grade of at least 4, and disease duration under 3 months. Patients were excluded if they had other autoimmune diseases, uncontrolled infections, pregnancy or lactation. Clinical symptoms, serum thyroxine, TRAb, thyroid ultrasound and orbital computed tomography were used for diagnosis. Ficoll-Paque density gradient centrifugation was used to isolate PBMCs from 9.5 to 10 ml of fresh peripheral blood. Total RNA was extracted with Trizol reagent and quality-checked on an Agilent 2100 Bioanalyzer. From cysteine to phenylalanine, the CDR3 is 17 amino acids long. Only the CDR3 region is kept as DNA, spanning 51 bases read in frame from base 1. The V end gives up 11 bases and the J end 4 bases, leaving 15 bases in the junction not matched to a gene. CDR1 and CDR2, per the germline V gene, are ENHRY and SYGVKD.

TCR beta CDR3 regions were amplified from RNA transcripts for repertoire sequencing. The first round was an RT-PCR using HTBI primers with the Qiagen OneStep RT-PCR kit, and this first round was followed by a second-round multiplex PCR, then size selection and purification. The libraries underwent paired-end sequencing with 100 bp reads on an Illumina HiSeq2000. Regarding the original processing steps: Reads were processed with SOAPnuke, discarding reads with adapters, uncalled bases, mean Phred below 15, or no exact constant-primer or identifier match. High-quality paired reads were merged with COPE v1.2.5. Unique nucleotide sequences were defined as clonotypes and aligned to IMGT TRB V, D and J references using MiTCR v1.1. The analysis was limited to V-J combinations with a frequency above 0.0001, which together covered 99.2% of repertoires. For each V-J combination, a TCR clonal expansion and chaos score was defined as F50 clonal expansion divided by the chaos observed in the TCRdist matrix. Welch's t-statistics and random forest were used to narrow the features down to more than 10 V-J combinations, which were then fed into a naive Bayes classifier. Thyroid-blood repertoire similarity was quantified with the Morisita-Horn index. TCRdb reprocessed the public reads (quality trimming at Q25 with fastp, clone calling with MiXCR) and kept in-frame beta chains. Rows with one shared CDR3 protein collapse into an entry with the most common genes and DNA. These V and J calls are TCRdb output, not the study's own analysis. The sample records roughly 60,000 distinct CDR3 sequences, approximately 50% of which are singletons. 4.5% to 5% of the sample is in the top ten clones.

This clonotype was seen only once. Its antigen specificity is not known. No much larger clone exists at a distance of one base, and base qualities are not known. A read on its own is weak evidence. Sequenced input: peripheral blood. The sequence joins TRBV10-3 to TRBJ2-1, and TRBD2 aligns with 12 junction nucleotides. The clonotype comes from an adult woman with Graves' ophthalmopathy. The DNA is TGTGCCTGGGGTGTACTCCGGACTAGCGGGATTTACAATGAGCAGTTCTTC. Its coded protein is CAWGVLRTSGIYNEQFF.